Presented here are 17 T cell receptor beta chains from one specimen sequenced in a study of spatial heterogeneity in lung cancer (dated by TCRdb to the late 2010s). Library preparation used 5' RACE. TCRdb records NextSeq 500 as the sequencer. Using fastp trimming at Q25 and MiXCR clonotype assembly, TCRdb reanalyzed the public sequencing data and kept in-frame beta chains. Each record represents a unique CDR3 protein, reported with the most common genes and DNA among its rows. This sample holds about 38,000 distinct CDR3 sequences; around 7% were observed only once. The ten biggest clones cover under 30% of the sample. The sample's time point label, in plain terms: sample taken at primary tumor resection. Sample: PBMCs, taken at surgery. The receptor source for this set is a male donor with early-stage non-small cell lung cancer.

In its sample, this clonotype was seen many times. This sequence joins TRBV6-2 or TRBV6-3 and TRBJ2-1; no reliable D call. Trimming took 7 bases from V and 8 from J, leaving 12 bases between them. The CDR3 extends over 12 amino acids. Germline assignment: CDR1 MNHEY and CDR2 SVGEGT. The CDR3 DNA sequence: TGTGCCAGCACCCGGCGAGGAGATGAGCAGTTCTTC. Translating it yields CASTRRGDEQFF.

There are a few counts of this clonotype. V is TRBV15 and J is TRBJ2-7; D may match TRBD1 or TRBD2 (5 bases each). Germline CDR1 and CDR2: LNHNV and YYDKDF (reference sequence). Trimming removed 3 bases at V and 4 bases at J, with 19 bases between. The CDR3 totals 16 residues. The CDR3 DNA follows: TGTGCCACCAGCAGTCCCTCACCTAGGGGCGGGTACGAGCAGTACGTC. This translates into CATSSPSPRGGYEQYV.

The chain links TRBV7-9 to TRBJ2-5, with 7 nucleotides matching TRBD2. Germline CDR1 reads SEHNR; CDR2 reads FQNEAQ (reference sequence). This CDR3 is built from 15 residues. The V segment lost 5 bases and the J segment 4 bases; nucleotides outside the gene matches: 10. The CDR3 sequence: CASSRLSGGRETQYF. The CDR3 nucleotides are TGTGCCAGCAGCCGACTTTCGGGGGGTAGAGAGACCCAGTACTTC.

About this clonotype itself: A much larger clonotype is one base distant, so this may be a read error. The chain links TRBV20-1 to TRBJ2-1; D gene ambiguous. This CDR3 has 11 residues. CDR1 and CDR2 (germline): DFQATT, SNEGSKA (reference sequence). The CDR3 DNA reads TGCAGTGCTAGCAGGTACAATGTGCAGTTCTTC. Translation gives CSASRYNVQFF.

This clonotype was seen ten or more times. The rearrangement joins TRBV7-8 to TRBJ2-3, with 9 nucleotides matching TRBD1. Germline V gene sequence: CDR1 SGHVS, CDR2 FQNEAQ. J was trimmed by 0 bases and V by 6 bases; bases with no gene match: 7. The CDR3 is made up of 16 amino acids. The CDR3, as DNA: TGTGCCAGCAGAGACACGGGACAGGGAAGCACAGATACGCAGTATTTT. Amino acid sequence: CASRDTGQGSTDTQYF.

The V gene is TRBV2, the J gene TRBJ1-3, with 7 bases lining up with TRBD1. V lost 4 bases to trimming and J lost 1 base; unmatched junction nucleotides: 7. The CDR3 spans 16 residues. Per germline, CDR1 SNHLY and CDR2 FYNNEI. CDR3: CASSGQGRRSGNTIYF. CDR3 nucleotides: TGTGCCAGCAGTGGACAGGGACGCAGATCTGGAAACACCATATATTTT. The complete variable domain, with remaining parts taken from reference TRBV2 and TRBJ1-3, reads EPEVTQTPSHQVTQMGQEVILRCVPISNHLYFYWYRQILGQKVEFLVSFYNNEISEKSEIFDDQFSVERPDGSNFTLKIRSTKLEDSAMYFCASSGQGRRSGNTIYFGEGSWLTVV.

The sample holds many counts of this clonotype. The rearrangement joins TRBV7-9 to TRBJ1-1; 7 nucleotides line up with TRBD1. This CDR3 spans 14 amino acids. CDR1 and CDR2 (germline): SEHNR, FQNEAQ (reference sequence). V lost 6 bases to trimming and J lost 0 bases; unmatched junction nucleotides: 4. This CDR3 is CASSRQGLNTEAFF. DNA of the CDR3: TGTGCCAGCAGTAGACAGGGTCTGAACACTGAAGCTTTCTTT.

This clonotype was observed many times. The chain joins TRBV5-1 to TRBJ2-5; D ambiguous. Germline V gene data show CDR1 as SGHRS and CDR2 as YFSETQ. The CDR3 extends over 14 amino acids. Trimming cost V 1 base and J 5 bases, with 12 bases left between them. The CDR3 reads CASSLTGSGETQYF. The DNA for the CDR3 is TGCGCCAGCAGCTTGACTGGAAGTGGGGAGACCCAGTACTTC.

This clonotype turned up a few times. V usage is TRBV9 and J usage is TRBJ2-5, with 7 bases matching TRBD1. This CDR3 is built from 14 residues. V lost 1 base and J lost 3; bases outside the gene matches: 3. CDR1 and CDR2 (germline): SGDLS, YYNGEE. The CDR3 bases are TGTGCCAGCAGCGTAAAGCAGGGGGAAGAGACCCAGTACTTC. Amino acids: CASSVKQGEETQYF.

With regard to this clonotype: A junction end diverges from the germline sequence, so it may reflect a read error. V gene TRBV7-6 combines with J gene TRBJ2-1; 11 positions agree with TRBD1. The germline CDR1 and CDR2 sequences are SGHVS and FNYEAQ. CDR3 size: 15 residues. This CDR3 reads CASRRTGGTYDEQFF. The DNA of the CDR3 is TGTGCCAGCAGACGGACAGGGGGCACCTACGATGAGCAGTTCTTC.

The J gene is TRBJ2-7, the V gene TRBV12-3 or TRBV12-4; tentative D call: TRBD1 (5 bases). The CDR3 totals 14 residues. The V and J ends lost 3 bases and 0 bases respectively, with 9 bases between them. The CDR3 is CASSLATVSYEQYF. The CDR3 coding sequence is TGTGCCAGCAGTTTGGCGACAGTCTCCTACGAGCAGTACTTC.

The chain combines TRBV7-9 with TRBJ2-7; D possibly uses TRBD1 or TRBD2 (5 bases each). The CDR3 is made up of 14 amino acids. V was clipped by 1 base and J by 7 bases, with 14 bases between them. The V gene's germline CDR1 is SEHNR and CDR2 FQNEAQ (reference sequence). The CDR3 DNA reads as TGTGCCAGCAGCTTAGGGTGGGACCCCCGGGAGCAGTACTTC. This codes for CASSLGWDPREQYF.

The sample holds a few counts of this clonotype. CDR3 bases: TGTGCCAGCAGCTTCGAGCAGGGGAACACTGAAGCTTTCTTT. This gives the protein CASSFEQGNTEAFF. This chain joins TRBV11-3 and TRBJ1-1, with D possibly TRBD1 on 5 matching bases. CDR3 length: 14 residues. The germline gives CDR1 SGHNT, CDR2 YENEEA. Deletions cut 3 bases from V and 1 base from J, with 9 bases between.

This clonotype occurred many times. V is TRBV6-1 and J is TRBJ1-1; the match to TRBD1 covers 9 bases. Germline trimming cut 4 bases from V and 3 bases from J; bases unmatched to any gene: 6. The length of the CDR3 is 15 residues. Looked up from germline, CDR1 is MNHNS and CDR2 is SASEGT. The CDR3 nucleotides read TGTGCCAGCAGTGCATCACAGGGGGCATACACTGAAGCTTTCTTT. Protein product: CASSASQGAYTEAFF.

This chain uses TRBV24-1 with TRBJ1-1; perhaps TRBD1 as D (5 bases). The CDR3 is 12 residues long. V was cut by 7 bases and J by 8 bases, with 13 bases left in between. Germline-derived CDR1 and CDR2 are KGHDR and SFDVKD. CDR3 DNA: TGTGCCACCAGCGCCGGGGGGGGAGAAGCTTTCTTT. Protein sequence: CATSAGGGEAFF.

V usage is TRBV20-1 and J usage is TRBJ2-2, with D perhaps given as TRBD1 or TRBD2 (5 bases each). The V gene lost 6 bases and the J gene lost 9 bases, with 14 bases spanning the gap. The CDR3 runs to 12 residues. CDR1 DFQATT and CDR2 SNEGSKA come from the germline V gene (reference sequence). The CDR3 DNA reads TGCAGTGCCCGAGGGGCAGGGAGGGAGCTGTTTTTT. Residues: CSARGAGRELFF.

The sample holds a few counts of this clonotype. This chain links TRBV24-1 with TRBJ2-6, with D perhaps TRBD1 (5 bases). The CDR3 runs to 16 residues. Trimming took 7 bases from V and 0 from J, leaving 12 bases between them. Germline CDR1 KGHDR, CDR2 SFDVKD. DNA of the CDR3: TGTGCCACCAGCCACAGGATGATCTCTGGGGCCAACGTCCTGACTTTC. Encoded protein: CATSHRMISGANVLTF.